Listed below are T cell receptor beta chains from one sample, sequenced in a study of post-analysis software for immune sequencing data. TCRdb analysed the PCR reads with MiXCR anew, one entry per CDR3 protein. The sample lists 600,000 to 750,000 distinct CDR3 sequences; 59% were seen once. Sequencing was performed on blood. The receptor source for this set is a girl aged 2-9 years with multiple sclerosis. CDR3s include the opening cysteine and the closing phenylalanine or tryptophan. Each record gives: J gene, CDR3 length, D gene, clone size, V gene, CDR3 DNA, CDR3 protein. A D gene is named only where the DNA matches it firmly. For some rows the clone size is stated as once, few or many, or as a class when expanded; others skip it.

J: TRBJ2-3; length: 14; D: TRBD2; size: NA; V: TRBV20-1; DNA: TGCAGTGCCAGTTCGCGGGAGTCGGCAGATACGCAGTATTTT; CDR3: CSASSRESADTQYF
J: TRBJ2-3; length: 14; D: TRBD2; size: NA; V: TRBV7-3; DNA: TGTGCCAGCAGCTGGGGCGGGAGGGGAGATACGCAGTATTTT; CDR3: CASSWGGRGDTQYF
J: TRBJ2-3; length: 16; D: TRBD1; size: NA; V: TRBV7-9; DNA: TGTGCCAGCAGCCCTAGCCCCGGGACAGACACAGATACGCAGTATTTT; CDR3: CASSPSPGTDTDTQYF
J: TRBJ2-1; length: 16; D: NA; size: NA; V: TRBV20-1; DNA: TGCAGTTCTCTCGCTTCGGGACTGGGTTTCTACAATGAGCAGTTCTTC; CDR3: CSSLASGLGFYNEQFF
J: TRBJ2-1; length: 15; D: TRBD2; size: NA; V: TRBV20-1; DNA: TGCAGTGCTAGCAACCCCAGCGGGAGCGGGTGGGAGCAGTTCTTC; CDR3: CSASNPSGSGWEQFF
J: TRBJ2-1; length: 12; D: NA; size: many; V: TRBV20-1; DNA: TGCAGTGCTACACGGGATCGTGATGAGCAGTTCTTC; CDR3: CSATRDRDEQFF
J: TRBJ2-3; length: 15; D: NA; size: NA; V: TRBV5-5; DNA: TGTGCCAGCAGCACCCGGACCCTCGACGCAGATACGCAGTATTTT; CDR3: CASSTRTLDADTQYF
J: TRBJ2-7; length: 12; D: TRBD1; size: NA; V: TRBV20-1; DNA: TGCAGTGCTAGGGGACAGTCCTACGAGCAGTACTTC; CDR3: CSARGQSYEQYF
J: TRBJ2-5; length: 11; D: NA; size: few; V: TRBV20-1; DNA: TGCAGTGCTACGGCTGGCGAGACCCAGTACTTC; CDR3: CSATAGETQYF
J: TRBJ2-1; length: 15; D: NA; size: few; V: TRBV6-2/TRBV6-3; DNA: TGTGCCAGCAGTTACCGGTCCCCTAACTACAATGAGCAGTTCTTC; CDR3: CASSYRSPNYNEQFF
J: TRBJ2-7; length: 13; D: NA; size: NA; V: TRBV7-9; DNA: TGTGCCAGCAGCTTAGAGGCCCCCTCCGAGCAGTACTTC; CDR3: CASSLEAPSEQYF
J: TRBJ2-3; length: 15; D: NA; size: few; V: TRBV15; DNA: TGTGCCACCAGCACCCAGGGGGCGGGGGAGGGTACGCAGTATTTT; CDR3: CATSTQGAGEGTQYF
J: TRBJ2-5; length: 14; D: NA; size: few; V: TRBV7-9; DNA: TGTGCCAGCAGCTTCCAGGTGTACCAAGAGACCCAGTACTTC; CDR3: CASSFQVYQETQYF
J: TRBJ2-5; length: 13; D: NA; size: NA; V: TRBV3-1; DNA: TGTGCCAGCAGCCACTCTAATATGGAGACCCAGTACTTC; CDR3: CASSHSNMETQYF
J: TRBJ2-3; length: 14; D: NA; size: once; V: TRBV7-9; DNA: TGTGCCAGCAGCTTATTTAGGGCAACAGATACGCAGTATTTT; CDR3: CASSLFRATDTQYF
J: TRBJ2-7; length: 13; D: NA; size: NA; V: TRBV20-1; DNA: TGCAGTGCTAGACGGCTAACGGATCTTGGGCAGTACTTC; CDR3: CSARRLTDLGQYF
J: TRBJ2-7; length: 14; D: TRBD1; size: few; V: TRBV5-5; DNA: TGTGCCAGCAGCTTCACAGGGGCCGGGTACGAGCAGTACTTC; CDR3: CASSFTGAGYEQYF
J: TRBJ2-5; length: 14; D: TRBD1; size: many; V: TRBV12-3/TRBV12-4; DNA: TGTGCCAGCAGTCCTGGGACAGCCCAAGAGACCCAGTACTTC; CDR3: CASSPGTAQETQYF